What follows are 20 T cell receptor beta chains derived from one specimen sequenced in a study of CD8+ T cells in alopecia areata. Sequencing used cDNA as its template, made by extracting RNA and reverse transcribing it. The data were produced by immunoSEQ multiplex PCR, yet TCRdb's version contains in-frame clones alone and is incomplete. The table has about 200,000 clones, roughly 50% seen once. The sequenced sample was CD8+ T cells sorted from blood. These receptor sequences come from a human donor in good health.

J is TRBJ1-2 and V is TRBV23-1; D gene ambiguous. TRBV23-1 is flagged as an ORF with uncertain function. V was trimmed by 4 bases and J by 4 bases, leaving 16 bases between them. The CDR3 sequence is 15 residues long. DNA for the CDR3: TGCGCCAGCAGTCCTACCCCAGACCCCACCTATGGCTACACCTTC. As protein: CASSPTPDPTYGYTF.

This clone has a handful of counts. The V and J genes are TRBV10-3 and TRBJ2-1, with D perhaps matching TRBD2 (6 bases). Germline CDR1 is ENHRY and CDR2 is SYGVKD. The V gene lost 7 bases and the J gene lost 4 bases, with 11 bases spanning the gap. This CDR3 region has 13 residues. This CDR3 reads CAIKGSGYNEQFF. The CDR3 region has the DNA TGTGCCATCAAGGGTAGCGGATACAATGAGCAGTTCTTC.

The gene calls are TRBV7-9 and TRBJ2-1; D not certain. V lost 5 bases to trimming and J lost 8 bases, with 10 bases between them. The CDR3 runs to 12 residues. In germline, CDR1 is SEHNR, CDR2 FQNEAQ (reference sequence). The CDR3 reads CASSEQRDEQFF. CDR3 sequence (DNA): TGTGCCAGCAGCGAACAACGGGATGAGCAGTTCTTC.

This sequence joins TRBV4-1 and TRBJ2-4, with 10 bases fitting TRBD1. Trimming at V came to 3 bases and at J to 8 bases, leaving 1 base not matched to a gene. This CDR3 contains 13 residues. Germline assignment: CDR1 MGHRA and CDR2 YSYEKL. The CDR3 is CASSQGQGYIQYF. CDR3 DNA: TGCGCCAGCAGCCAGGGACAGGGGTACATTCAGTACTTC.

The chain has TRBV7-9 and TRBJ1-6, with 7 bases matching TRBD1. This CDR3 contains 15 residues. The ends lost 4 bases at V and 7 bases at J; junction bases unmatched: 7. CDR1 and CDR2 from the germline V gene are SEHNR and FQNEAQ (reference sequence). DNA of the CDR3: TGTGCCAGCAGCTCGAACGAGGACAGGAATTCACCCCTCCACTTT. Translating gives CASSSNEDRNSPLHF.

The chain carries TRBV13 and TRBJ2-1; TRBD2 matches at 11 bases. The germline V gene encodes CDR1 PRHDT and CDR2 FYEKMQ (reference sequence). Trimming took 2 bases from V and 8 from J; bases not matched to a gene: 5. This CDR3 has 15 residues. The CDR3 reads CASSLHSGGADEQFF. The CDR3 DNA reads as TGTGCCAGCAGCTTACATAGCGGGGGGGCCGATGAGCAGTTCTTC.

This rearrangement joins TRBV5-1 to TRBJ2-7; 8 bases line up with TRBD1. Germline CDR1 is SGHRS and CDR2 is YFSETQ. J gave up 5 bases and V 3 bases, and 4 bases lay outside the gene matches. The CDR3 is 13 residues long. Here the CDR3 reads CASSSGGWDEQYF. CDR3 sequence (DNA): TGCGCCAGCAGCTCAGGGGGCTGGGACGAGCAGTACTTC. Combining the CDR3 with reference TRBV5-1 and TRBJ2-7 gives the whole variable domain KAGVTQTPRYLIKTRGQQVTLSCSPISGHRSVSWYQQTPGQGLQFLFEYFSETQRNKGNFPGRFSGRQFSNSRSEMNVSTLELGDSALYLCASSSGGWDEQYFGPGTRLTVT.

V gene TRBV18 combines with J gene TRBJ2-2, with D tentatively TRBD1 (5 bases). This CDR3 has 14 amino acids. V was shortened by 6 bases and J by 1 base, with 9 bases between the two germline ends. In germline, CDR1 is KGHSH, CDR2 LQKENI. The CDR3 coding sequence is TGTGCCAGCTCGTCGACAGTGAACACCGGGGAGCTGTTTTTT. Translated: CASSSTVNTGELFF.

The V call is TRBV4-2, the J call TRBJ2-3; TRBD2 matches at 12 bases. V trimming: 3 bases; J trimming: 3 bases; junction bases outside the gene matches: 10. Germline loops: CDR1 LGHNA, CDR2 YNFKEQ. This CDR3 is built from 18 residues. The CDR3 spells CASSQLPLAGGRTDTQYF. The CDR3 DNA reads TGTGCCAGCAGCCAGCTCCCCCTAGCGGGGGGGAGAACAGATACGCAGTATTTT.

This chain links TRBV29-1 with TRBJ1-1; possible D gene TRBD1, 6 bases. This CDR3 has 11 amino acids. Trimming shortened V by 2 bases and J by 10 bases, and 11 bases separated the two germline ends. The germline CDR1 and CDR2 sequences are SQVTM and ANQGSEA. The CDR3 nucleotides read TGCAGCGTTGAACCCGGGGGGCGAGCTTTCTTT. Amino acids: CSVEPGGRAFF.

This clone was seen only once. The CDR3 sequence: CASSLGGVGVQPQHF. As DNA, the CDR3 is TGTGCCAGCAGCTTGGGGGGTGTTGGTGTTCAGCCCCAGCATTTT. V usage is TRBV5-6 and J usage is TRBJ1-5; D remains unclear. V lost 0 bases, J lost 6 bases, and 13 bases lay in between. From germline, CDR1 is SGHDT and CDR2 YYEEEE. The CDR3 is made up of 15 amino acids. Supplemented by reference TRBV5-6 and TRBJ1-5, the full variable domain reads DAGVTQSPTHLIKTRGQQVTLRCSPKSGHDTVSWYQQALGQGPQFIFQYYEEEERQRGNFPDRFSGHQFPNYSSELNVNALLLGDSALYLCASSLGGVGVQPQHFGDGTRLSIL.

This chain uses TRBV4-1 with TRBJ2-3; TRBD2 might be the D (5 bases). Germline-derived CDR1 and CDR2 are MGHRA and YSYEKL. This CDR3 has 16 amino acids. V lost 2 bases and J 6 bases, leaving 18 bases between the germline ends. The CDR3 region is CASSQPRTGSQDTQYF. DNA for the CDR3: TGCGCCAGCAGCCAACCAAGGACGGGGAGCCAGGATACGCAGTATTTT.

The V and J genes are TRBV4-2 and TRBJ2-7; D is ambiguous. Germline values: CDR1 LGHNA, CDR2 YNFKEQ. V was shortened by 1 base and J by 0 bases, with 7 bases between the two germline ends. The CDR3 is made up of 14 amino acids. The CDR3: CASSQGVGSYEQYF. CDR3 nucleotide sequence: TGTGCCAGCAGCCAAGGGGTCGGCTCCTACGAGCAGTACTTC.

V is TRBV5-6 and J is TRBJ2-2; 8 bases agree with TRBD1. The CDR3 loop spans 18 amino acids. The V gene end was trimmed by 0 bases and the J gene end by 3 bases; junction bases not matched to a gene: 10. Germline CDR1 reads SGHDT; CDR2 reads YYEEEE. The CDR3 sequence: CASSLDVRGPYDTGELFF. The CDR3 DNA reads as TGTGCCAGCAGCTTGGATGTCAGGGGGCCTTATGACACCGGGGAGCTGTTTTTT.

The CDR3 loop is CSVEYNEQFF. CDR3 DNA: TGCAGCGTTGAGTACAATGAGCAGTTCTTC. This rearrangement joins TRBV29-1 to TRBJ2-1; D unclear. The germline CDR1 and CDR2 sequences are SQVTM and ANQGSEA. Between the trimmed V and J ends, which lost 3 bases and 4 bases, there was a span of 1 base. The CDR3 totals 10 residues.

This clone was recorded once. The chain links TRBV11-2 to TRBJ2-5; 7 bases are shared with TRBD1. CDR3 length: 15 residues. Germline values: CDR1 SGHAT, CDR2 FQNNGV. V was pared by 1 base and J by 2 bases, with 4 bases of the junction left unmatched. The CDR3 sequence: CASSLGDRQQETQYF. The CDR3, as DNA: TGTGCCAGCAGCTTAGGGGACAGACAGCAAGAGACCCAGTACTTC.

CDR3 protein: CASSLGTNYEQYF. In DNA form, the CDR3 reads TGTGCCAGCAGCTTGGGGACCAACTACGAGCAGTACTTC. The gene calls are TRBV13 and TRBJ2-7; tentatively, D is TRBD1 or TRBD2 (5 bases each). Trimming stripped 3 bases from V and 3 bases from J, with 9 bases between. The V gene's germline CDR1 is PRHDT and CDR2 FYEKMQ (reference sequence). The CDR3 is made up of 13 amino acids.

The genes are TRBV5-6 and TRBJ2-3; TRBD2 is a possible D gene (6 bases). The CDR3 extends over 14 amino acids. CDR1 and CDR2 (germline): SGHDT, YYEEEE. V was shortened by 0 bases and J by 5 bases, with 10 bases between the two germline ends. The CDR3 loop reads CASSLGQGGDTQYF. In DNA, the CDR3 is TGTGCCAGCAGCTTGGGGCAGGGAGGAGATACGCAGTATTTT.

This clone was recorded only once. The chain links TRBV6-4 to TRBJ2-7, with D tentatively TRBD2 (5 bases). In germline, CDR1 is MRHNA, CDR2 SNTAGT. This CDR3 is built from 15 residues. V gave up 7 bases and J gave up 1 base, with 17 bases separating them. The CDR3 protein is CASIGGLGKSYEQYF. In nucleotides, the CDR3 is TGTGCCAGCATCGGTGGGCTCGGGAAGTCCTACGAGCAGTACTTC.

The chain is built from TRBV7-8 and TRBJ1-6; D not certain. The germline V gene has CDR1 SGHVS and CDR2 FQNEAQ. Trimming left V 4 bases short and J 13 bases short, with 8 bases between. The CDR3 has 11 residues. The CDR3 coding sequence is TGTGCCAGCAGCTCCGAACGGCCCCTCCACTTT. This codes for CASSSERPLHF. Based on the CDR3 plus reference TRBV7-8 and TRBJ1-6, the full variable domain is GAGVSQSPRYKVAKRGQDVALRCDPISGHVSLFWYQQALGQGPEFLTYFQNEAQLDKSGLPSDRFFAERPEGSVSTLKIQRTQQEDSAVYLCASSSERPLHFGNGTRLTVT.